This passage covers 6 T cell receptor beta chains from one sample sequenced in a study of T cells in Graves' hyperthyroidism and ophthalmopathy. The TCR beta CDR3 regions underwent amplification using RNA transcripts as the source. The HTBI primer set drove a first-round RT-PCR of the TCR CDR3. TCRdb independently ran MiXCR on the multiplex PCR reads; one entry per CDR3 protein. The sample shows roughly 300,000 distinct CDR3 sequences, 25% to 30% of them seen only once. Sequenced material: blood. Every receptor here comes from a man aged 40-49 years with Graves' hyperthyroidism that later progressed to Graves' ophthalmopathy.

Ten or more counts support this clonotype. The genes are TRBV7-3 and TRBJ1-6; D uncertain. The germline V and J ends were trimmed by 7 bases and 0 bases, with 13 bases remaining between them. The CDR3 consists of 16 residues. Germline-derived CDR1 and CDR2 are SGHTA and FQGTGA. Here the CDR3 DNA reads TGTGCCAGCAACCCCCGAGTTAGCTCCTATAATTCACCCCTCCACTTT. Translation: CASNPRVSSYNSPLHF.

The genes are TRBV7-9 and TRBJ2-3; D possibly corresponds to TRBD1 (5 bases). The germline V and J ends were trimmed by 3 bases and 3 bases, with 10 bases remaining between them. The CDR3 totals 14 residues. Looked up from germline, CDR1 is SEHNR and CDR2 is FQNEAQ (reference sequence). The CDR3 sequence: CASSLSYRTDTQYF. For the CDR3, the DNA is TGTGCCAGCAGCTTGTCGTACAGGACAGATACGCAGTATTTT. The whole variable domain, remainder taken from reference TRBV7-9 and TRBJ2-3, is DTGVSQNPRHKITKRGQNVTFRCDPISEHNRLYWYRQTLGQGPEFLTYFQNEAQLEKSRLLSDRFSAERPKGSFSTLEIQRTEQGDSAMYLCASSLSYRTDTQYFGPGTRLTVL.

The chain joins TRBV20-1 to TRBJ2-5; D call uncertain. This CDR3 is 12 amino acids long. Germline V lookup: CDR1 DFQATT, CDR2 SNEGSKA (reference sequence). The V end was cut by 3 bases, the J end by 5 bases, with 10 bases between. The CDR3, as DNA: TGCAGTGCTAGGATTAAGTGGGAGACCCAGTACTTC. Its protein product is CSARIKWETQYF.

This clonotype appeared many times. J is TRBJ1-1 and V is TRBV11-1; no definite D call. In germline, CDR1 is SGHAT, CDR2 FQDESV (reference sequence). V lost 7 bases to trimming and J lost 0 bases, with 21 bases between them. The CDR3 extends over 17 amino acids. The CDR3 sequence is CASNLRKDGEMNTEAFF. The CDR3 DNA follows: TGTGCCAGCAACCTTAGAAAGGACGGTGAAATGAACACTGAAGCTTTCTTT.

The table lists this clonotype with many counts. The chain couples TRBV7-9 to TRBJ2-5, with 7 bases aligning to TRBD2. This CDR3 is 16 amino acids long. V lost 1 base to trimming and J lost 2 bases; unmatched junction nucleotides: 7. Per the germline V gene, CDR1 is SEHNR and CDR2 is FQNEAQ (reference sequence). The CDR3 DNA follows: TGTGCCAGCAGCTTAGGAAGTAGCGGGTTTCAAGAGACCCAGTACTTC. Amino acids: CASSLGSSGFQETQYF.

This clonotype was picked up many times. The gene calls are TRBV12-3 or TRBV12-4 and TRBJ1-1; 7 bases are shared with TRBD1. This CDR3 is built from 15 residues. After removal of 8 bases from V and 4 bases from J, the junction contained 13 bases not matched to a gene. The CDR3 coding sequence is TGTGCCAGCTTGACGGCCCGCGACAGGGCCACTGAAGCTTTCTTT. Translating gives CASLTARDRATEAFF.